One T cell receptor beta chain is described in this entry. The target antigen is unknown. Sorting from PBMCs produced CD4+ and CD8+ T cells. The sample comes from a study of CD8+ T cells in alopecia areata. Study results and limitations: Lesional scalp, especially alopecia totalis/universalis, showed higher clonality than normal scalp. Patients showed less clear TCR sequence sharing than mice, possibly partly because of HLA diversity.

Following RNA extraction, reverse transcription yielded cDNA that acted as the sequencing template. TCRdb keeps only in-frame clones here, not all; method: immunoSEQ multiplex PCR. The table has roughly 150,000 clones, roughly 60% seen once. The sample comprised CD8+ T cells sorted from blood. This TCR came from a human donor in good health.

CDR3 region: CASLDPGRRSGYTF. The DNA of the CDR3 is TGTGCCTCTTTAGATCCGGGACGGAGGAGCGGCTACACCTTC. V and J are TRBV30 and TRBJ1-2; tentative D call: TRBD1 (5 bases). CDR1 GTSNPN and CDR2 SVGIG come from the germline V gene (reference sequence). Trimming cost V 7 bases and J 8 bases, with 23 bases left between them. The CDR3 contains 14 residues.